This T cell receptor (beta chain) was documented in a study of technical replicates of blood from several donors. Trimming pared 0 bases from V and 1 base from J, leaving 9 bases between. Germline CDR1 is SQVTM and CDR2 is ANQGSEA. This CDR3 spans 14 amino acids. Profiled with immunoSEQ multiplex PCR; TCRdb holds only in-frame clones, not every one. The sample has about 98,000 clones, roughly 95% seen once. Sequenced material: T cells isolated from PBMCs. This receptor was identified in a human donor in good health. This chain links TRBV29-1 with TRBJ2-5; D is perhaps TRBD1 (5 bases). CDR3: CSVEDRQSQETQYF. The CDR3 region has the DNA TGCAGCGTTGAAGACCGACAGAGCCAAGAGACCCAGTACTTC.